This entry features one TCR beta chain sequence. What it binds is not known. CDR1 is SGHTA, CDR2 FQGNSA, per germline. The CDR3 is 15 residues long. Trimming took 0 bases from V and 3 from J, leaving 8 bases between them. TCRdb passed the RT-PCR reads through MiXCR, listing each CDR3 protein once. The sample carries under 950,000 distinct CDR3 sequences, 21% recorded once. These data come from a study of response to subunit inactivated influenza vaccine. Study observations and caveats: There was a suggestion from the authors that each seasonal influenza vaccination recruits few new T cells.

The TCR was taken from a man between 45 and 60 years old who received an inactivated influenza vaccine. The sequences come from PBMCs from blood, collected 4 to 6 days after vaccination. This rearrangement joins TRBV7-2 to TRBJ2-2, with unresolved D. The CDR3 DNA follows: TGTGCCAGCAGCTTAGCGGCCAGCTACACCGGGGAGCTGTTTTTT. Encoded protein: CASSLAASYTGELFF.